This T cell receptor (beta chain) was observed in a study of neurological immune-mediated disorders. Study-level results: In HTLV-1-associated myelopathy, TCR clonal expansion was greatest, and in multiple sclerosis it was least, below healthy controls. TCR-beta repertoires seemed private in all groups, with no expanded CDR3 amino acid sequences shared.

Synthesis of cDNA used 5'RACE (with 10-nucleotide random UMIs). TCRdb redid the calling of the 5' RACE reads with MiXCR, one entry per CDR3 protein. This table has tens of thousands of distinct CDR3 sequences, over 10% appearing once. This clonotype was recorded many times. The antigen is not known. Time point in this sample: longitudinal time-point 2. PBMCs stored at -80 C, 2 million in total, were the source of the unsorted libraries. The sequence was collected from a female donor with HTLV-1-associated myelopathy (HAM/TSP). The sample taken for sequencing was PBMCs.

The DNA of the CDR3 is TGTGCCAGCAGAAAGACTAGCGGGGGGGTCAACGCGGCGCGGCGCCAAGAGACCCAGTACTTC. Translated, it gives CASRKTSGGVNAARRQETQYF. The rearrangement links TRBV27 to TRBJ2-5; 14 bases line up with TRBD2. Germline V gene lookup returns CDR1 MNHEY and CDR2 SMNVEV (reference sequence). The CDR3 runs to 21 residues. V shed 6 bases and J 1 base; nucleotides not matched to a gene: 19.